This is a list of T cell receptor beta chains from one sample in a study of OX40 agonist ivuxolimab in advanced cancers. Sequencing was performed with immunoSEQ multiplex PCR; in TCRdb, only in-frame clones are kept and a portion is missing. The table includes more than 50,000 clones, 85% detected once. The source material was CD4+ or CD8+ T cells sorted from blood, sampled in a trial of the OX40 agonist ivuxolimab. The receptors here all came from an adult with an advanced solid tumor such as melanoma, head and neck, liver or kidney cancer. The CDR3 runs from the conserved cysteine through the conserved F or W. D genes are given only for firm matches. Size is omitted from some rows. Given values are once, few, many or a class for expanded clones.

clone_size	d_call	cdr3_length	v_call	j_call	cdr3_aa	cdr3_nt
.	TRBD2	13	TRBV2	TRBJ2-3	CASHTSGTDTQYF	TGTGCCAGCCATACTAGCGGCACAGATACGCAGTATTTT
.	TRBD1	18	TRBV7-2	TRBJ1-2	CASSRTQGASVSGTGYTF	TGTGCCAGCAGCCGGACACAGGGGGCGTCGGTTTCTGGAACGGGCTACACCTTC
.	.	14	TRBV15	TRBJ2-7	CATSPGGPSDEQYF	TGTGCCACCAGCCCTGGGGGCCCCTCCGACGAGCAGTACTTC
.	TRBD1	12	TRBV29-1	TRBJ2-2	CSAGTGHGELFF	TGCAGCGCGGGGACAGGGCACGGGGAGCTGTTTTTT
once	.	14	TRBV5-4	TRBJ1-5	CASSLEGWGQPQHF	TGTGCCAGCAGCTTGGAGGGTTGGGGTCAGCCCCAGCATTTT
.	.	15	TRBV5-1	TRBJ2-3	CASRPGTGNTDTQYF	TGCGCCAGCAGACCCGGGACTGGGAACACAGATACGCAGTATTTT
.	TRBD1	18	TRBV25-1	TRBJ1-1	CASSEFHLRGPMNTEAFF	TGTGCCAGCAGTGAGTTCCACCTCAGGGGGCCGATGAACACTGAAGCTTTCTTT
.	.	15	TRBV7-9	TRBJ2-3	CASSLGPGREDTQYF	TGTGCCAGCAGCTTAGGGCCCGGTCGGGAGGATACGCAGTATTTT
.	.	16	TRBV9	TRBJ2-2	CASSDPLRANTGELFF	TGTGCCAGCAGCGACCCTTTACGGGCGAACACCGGGGAGCTGTTTTTT
.	.	17	TRBV9	TRBJ2-2	CASSAFIGTANTGELFF	TGTGCCAGCAGCGCCTTCATCGGGACGGCAAACACCGGGGAGCTGTTTTTT
.	TRBD1	14	TRBV6-1	TRBJ2-7	CASSVGQVAYEQYF	TGTGCCAGCAGTGTGGGACAGGTTGCCTACGAGCAGTACTTC
.	TRBD1	14	TRBV5-1	TRBJ2-7	CASSLGDRALEQYF	TGCGCCAGCAGCTTGGGGGACAGGGCCCTCGAGCAGTACTTC
.	.	13	TRBV25-1	TRBJ2-5	CASRSGGRETQYF	TGTGCCAGCCGGTCGGGGGGCCGGGAGACCCAGTACTTC
.	TRBD1	17	TRBV5-1	TRBJ2-5	CASSLARGQVRQETQYF	TGCGCCAGCAGCTTGGCCAGGGGACAGGTCCGGCAAGAGACCCAGTACTTC
.	.	14	TRBV13	TRBJ1-2	CASSLGQGGAGYTF	TGTGCCAGCAGCTTAGGACAGGGAGGTGCCGGCTACACCTTC
.	.	16	TRBV7-2	TRBJ1-1	CASSLEGLRANTEAFF	TGTGCCAGCAGCTTAGAGGGGCTAAGGGCGAACACTGAAGCTTTCTTT
.	.	18	TRBV28	TRBJ2-3	CASTPPRMRGTGTDTQYF	TGTGCCAGCACCCCCCCCCGGATGAGGGGCACAGGGACAGATACGCAGTATTTT
.	TRBD1	15	TRBV6-1	TRBJ1-6	CASSRTGNYNSPLHF	TGTGCCAGCAGTAGGACAGGGAACTATAATTCACCCCTCCACTTT
once	.	11	TRBV6-5	TRBJ2-7	CARTQAHEQYF	TGTGCCAGGACTCAAGCCCACGAGCAGTACTTC
.	.	14	TRBV18	TRBJ2-7	CASSAGQNLYEQYF	TGTGCCAGCTCGGCAGGACAGAATCTCTACGAGCAGTACTTC
.	TRBD1	17	TRBV10-3	TRBJ2-7	CAISWTGLGRDSYEQYF	TGTGCCATCAGTTGGACAGGCCTTGGTCGGGACTCCTACGAGCAGTACTTC
.	.	14	TRBV28	TRBJ1-5	CASSFRGGNQPQHF	TGTGCCAGCAGTTTCAGGGGAGGGAATCAGCCCCAGCATTTT
.	TRBD1	17	TRBV10-3	TRBJ1-3	CAISALQQGAAGNTIYF	TGTGCCATCAGTGCTCTCCAACAGGGGGCGGCTGGAAACACCATATATTTT
.	.	14	TRBV11-2	TRBJ1-2	CASSLSRQRYGYTF	TGTGCCAGCAGCCTCTCGAGACAGCGATATGGCTACACCTTC
.	TRBD1	17	TRBV19	TRBJ1-3	CASSPRTGDTSGNTIYF	TGTGCCAGTAGTCCGCGGACAGGGGATACCTCTGGAAACACCATATATTTT
.	.	13	TRBV30	TRBJ1-1	CAWTSYANTEAFF	TGTGCCTGGACCTCATACGCCAACACTGAAGCTTTCTTT
.	TRBD1	16	TRBV7-2	TRBJ2-7	CASSPRTGNIQDEQYF	TGTGCCAGCAGCCCGAGGACAGGAAACATACAGGACGAGCAGTACTTC
.	.	15	TRBV21-1	TRBJ1-2	CASSKQAPLNYGYTF	TGTGCCAGCAGCAAACAGGCGCCGCTTAACTATGGCTACACCTTC
few	.	12	TRBV18	TRBJ2-1	CASSVLYNEQFF	TGTGCCAGCTCAGTTCTATACAATGAGCAGTTCTTC
.	TRBD1	16	TRBV6-6	TRBJ1-1	CASSPSLTGVWTEAFF	TGTGCCAGCAGTCCCTCTCTTACAGGGGTGTGGACTGAAGCTTTCTTT
.	.	15	TRBV18	TRBJ1-5	CASSPYPGALQPQHF	TGTGCCAGCTCACCCTACCCGGGGGCGCTTCAGCCCCAGCATTTT
.	.	16	TRBV27	TRBJ1-1	CASSLFALEGNTEAFF	TGTGCCAGCAGTTTATTCGCCCTTGAGGGAAACACTGAAGCTTTCTTT